Below, 18 T cell receptor beta chains from the same sample are listed, as sequenced in a study of cytomegalovirus exposure and HLA in healthy donors. The PCR was carried out with 60 Vbeta primers and 13 Jbeta primers. Using immunoSEQ multiplex PCR, the repertoire was profiled, and TCRdb retains in-frame clones only, with some absent. The sample has around 140,000 clones, roughly 82% seen once; the top ten hold about 3.4%. The sequencing input was PBMCs. The receptors derive from a man aged 18 to 29 in good health and CMV-seropositive.

The V call is TRBV9, the J call TRBJ2-6, with TRBD2 matching 13 bases. Germline-derived CDR1 and CDR2 are SGDLS and YYNGEE. V lost 3 bases, J lost 0 bases, and 3 bases stayed unmatched. The CDR3 extends over 18 amino acids. The CDR3 spells CASSAGLAGISGANVLTF. CDR3 DNA sequence: TGTGCCAGCAGCGCGGGACTAGCGGGGATCTCTGGGGCCAACGTCCTGACTTTC.

This sequence joins TRBV18 and TRBJ2-3; D might be TRBD2 (6 bases). V lost 6 bases to trimming and J lost 2 bases, with 12 bases between them. CDR3 size: 14 residues. CDR1 is KGHSH and CDR2 is LQKENI in the germline V gene. This chain's CDR3 is CASSGGVPTDTQYF. The CDR3 DNA is TGTGCCAGCTCGGGGGGTGTGCCCACAGATACGCAGTATTTT.

The gene calls are TRBV28 and TRBJ2-7, with a possible D match to TRBD1 (6 bases). The CDR3 is made up of 16 amino acids. Germline V lookup: CDR1 MDHEN, CDR2 SYDVKM. Trimming took off 6 bases at V and 2 bases at J, with 20 bases between the two ends. Here the CDR3 reads CASRLSGTPITYEQYF. CDR3 sequence (DNA): TGTGCCAGCAGACTCTCCGGGACACCTATAACCTACGAGCAGTACTTC.

The chain recombines TRBV5-1 with TRBJ2-1; 8 bases align to TRBD2. Germline V gives CDR1 SGHRS, CDR2 YFSETQ. CDR3 length equals 18 residues. J lost 0 bases, V lost 4 bases, and 12 bases had no gene match. The CDR3 protein is CASSPQGSGASSYNEQFF. The DNA for the CDR3 is TGCGCCAGCAGCCCCCAGGGTAGCGGGGCGAGCTCCTACAATGAGCAGTTCTTC.

The chain links TRBV19 to TRBJ1-5, with D possibly being TRBD1 (5 bases). Germline values: CDR1 LNHDA, CDR2 SQIVND (reference sequence). This CDR3 is 15 amino acids long. The V gene lost 4 bases and the J gene lost 6 bases, with 16 bases spanning the gap. The CDR3 nucleotides read TGTGCCAGTAGTACCCCGCGGGGCCAAGGTCAGCCCCAGCATTTT. It codes for CASSTPRGQGQPQHF.

This chain joins TRBV18 and TRBJ1-1; no clear D. CDR3 length: 14 amino acids. V lost 1 base and J lost 1, with 7 bases in between. Per germline, CDR1 KGHSH and CDR2 LQKENI. The CDR3 protein is CASSPRPQNTEAFF. The CDR3 DNA reads as TGTGCCAGCTCACCACGTCCCCAGAACACTGAAGCTTTCTTT.

The chain employs TRBV7-8 and TRBJ1-4; no clear D. Trimming shortened V by 3 bases and J by 7 bases, and 6 bases separated the two germline ends. Germline lookup yields CDR1 SGHVS and CDR2 FQNEAQ. The CDR3 spans 12 residues. CDR3 nucleotide sequence: TGTGCCAGCAGCTTCGACACTGAAAAACTGTTTTTT. This encodes CASSFDTEKLFF.

The J gene is TRBJ2-1, the V gene TRBV7-8, with TRBD2 matching over 13 bases. CDR3 length equals 15 residues. Germline V gene lookup returns CDR1 SGHVS and CDR2 FQNEAQ. The ends lost 5 bases at V and 9 bases at J; junction bases unmatched: 7. CDR3 in DNA: TGTGCCAGCAGCGCAGGACTAGCGGGAGTAGGTGAGCAGTTCTTC. This sequence encodes CASSAGLAGVGEQFF.

The chain couples TRBV19 to TRBJ2-5; D may be TRBD2 (6 bases). Trimming left V 3 bases short and J 4 bases short, with 9 bases between. The CDR3 loop spans 13 amino acids. CDR1 and CDR2 from the germline V gene are LNHDA and SQIVND (reference sequence). The CDR3 nucleotides are TGTGCCAGTAGTATGAGCGGGTTAGAGACCCAGTACTTC. Its translation is CASSMSGLETQYF.

The chain links TRBV7-6 to TRBJ1-1, with no clear D. Germline values: CDR1 SGHVS, CDR2 FNYEAQ. CDR3 length: 13 residues. V lost 5 bases and J 9 bases, leaving 16 bases between the germline ends. CDR3 amino acids: CASSPREGTKAFF. In nucleotides, the CDR3 is TGTGCCAGCAGCCCAAGGGAGGGTACTAAAGCTTTCTTT.

In its sample, this clone was seen once. The rearrangement links TRBV6-1 to TRBJ2-7; 8 bases align to TRBD1. The germline gives CDR1 MNHNS, CDR2 SASEGT. The CDR3 length is 15 residues. The J segment lost 2 bases and the V segment lost 2 bases, leaving 5 bases of the junction unmatched. CDR3 region: CASSEILTGAYEQYF. In nucleotides, the CDR3 is TGTGCCAGCAGTGAAATATTGACAGGGGCCTACGAGCAGTACTTC.

The rearrangement uses TRBV30 and TRBJ2-3, with 8 positions matching TRBD2. The CDR3 length is 15 residues. With 4 bases clipped from V and 1 base from J, the junction kept 7 bases outside the gene matches. The germline CDR1 and CDR2 sequences are GTSNPN and SVGIG (reference sequence). CDR3: CAWNGEAGGTDTQYF. The DNA of the CDR3 is TGTGCCTGGAATGGTGAAGCGGGAGGCACAGATACGCAGTATTTT.

The rearrangement joins TRBV5-1 to TRBJ2-7; TRBD1 aligns across 10 bases. CDR1 and CDR2 from the germline V gene are SGHRS and YFSETQ. CDR3 length equals 12 residues. V lost 7 bases to trimming and J lost 5 bases; unmatched junction nucleotides: 3. For the CDR3, the DNA is TGCGCCAGCCAGGACAGGGGGAACGAGCAGTACTTC. It is translated as CASQDRGNEQYF.

The chain joins TRBV6-1 to TRBJ2-1, with 12 bases matching TRBD2. Looked up from germline, CDR1 is MNHNS and CDR2 is SASEGT. CDR3 length: 15 amino acids. With V trimmed by 6 bases and J by 4 bases, 4 bases remained unmatched. The CDR3 DNA is TGTGCCAGCAGGGAGACTAGCGGGAGTTACAATGAGCAGTTCTTC. Translating it yields CASRETSGSYNEQFF.

The chain employs TRBV5-5 and TRBJ1-2, with 8 bases aligning to TRBD1. Per germline, CDR1 SGHKS and CDR2 YYEKEE (reference sequence). The J segment lost 2 bases and the V segment lost 3 bases, leaving 6 bases of the junction unmatched. This CDR3 comprises 15 residues. CDR3 region: CASSYGQGVNYGYTF. The DNA of the CDR3 is TGTGCCAGCAGCTACGGACAGGGTGTCAACTATGGCTACACCTTC.

The V and J genes are TRBV30 and TRBJ2-7, with D perhaps TRBD1 (6 bases). V was pared by 1 base and J by 2 bases, with 6 bases between. CDR3 length: 12 residues. CDR1 and CDR2 from the germline V gene are GTSNPN and SVGIG (reference sequence). The CDR3 region has the DNA TGTGCCTGGAGTGGACAGGCCTACGAGCAGTACTTC. Translation gives CAWSGQAYEQYF.

The V and J genes are TRBV5-1 and TRBJ2-3; TRBD2 agrees at 12 bases. The CDR3 loop spans 16 amino acids. Losses at the gene ends were 3 bases for V and 1 base for J; bases not matched to a gene: 3. Germline V CDR1 and CDR2: SGHRS, YFSETQ. The CDR3 region is CASSSLAGGGTDTQYF. CDR3 coding DNA: TGCGCCAGCAGCTCGCTAGCGGGAGGGGGCACAGATACGCAGTATTTT.

CDR3 DNA sequence: TGTGCCAGCAGTCCCGGACAGTTCTACAATGAGCAGTTCTTC. Translation gives CASSPGQFYNEQFF. V and J are TRBV27 and TRBJ2-1; D may be TRBD1 (6 bases). This CDR3 spans 14 amino acids. V lost 5 bases and J 3 bases, leaving 11 bases between the germline ends. The germline gives CDR1 MNHEY, CDR2 SMNVEV (reference sequence).